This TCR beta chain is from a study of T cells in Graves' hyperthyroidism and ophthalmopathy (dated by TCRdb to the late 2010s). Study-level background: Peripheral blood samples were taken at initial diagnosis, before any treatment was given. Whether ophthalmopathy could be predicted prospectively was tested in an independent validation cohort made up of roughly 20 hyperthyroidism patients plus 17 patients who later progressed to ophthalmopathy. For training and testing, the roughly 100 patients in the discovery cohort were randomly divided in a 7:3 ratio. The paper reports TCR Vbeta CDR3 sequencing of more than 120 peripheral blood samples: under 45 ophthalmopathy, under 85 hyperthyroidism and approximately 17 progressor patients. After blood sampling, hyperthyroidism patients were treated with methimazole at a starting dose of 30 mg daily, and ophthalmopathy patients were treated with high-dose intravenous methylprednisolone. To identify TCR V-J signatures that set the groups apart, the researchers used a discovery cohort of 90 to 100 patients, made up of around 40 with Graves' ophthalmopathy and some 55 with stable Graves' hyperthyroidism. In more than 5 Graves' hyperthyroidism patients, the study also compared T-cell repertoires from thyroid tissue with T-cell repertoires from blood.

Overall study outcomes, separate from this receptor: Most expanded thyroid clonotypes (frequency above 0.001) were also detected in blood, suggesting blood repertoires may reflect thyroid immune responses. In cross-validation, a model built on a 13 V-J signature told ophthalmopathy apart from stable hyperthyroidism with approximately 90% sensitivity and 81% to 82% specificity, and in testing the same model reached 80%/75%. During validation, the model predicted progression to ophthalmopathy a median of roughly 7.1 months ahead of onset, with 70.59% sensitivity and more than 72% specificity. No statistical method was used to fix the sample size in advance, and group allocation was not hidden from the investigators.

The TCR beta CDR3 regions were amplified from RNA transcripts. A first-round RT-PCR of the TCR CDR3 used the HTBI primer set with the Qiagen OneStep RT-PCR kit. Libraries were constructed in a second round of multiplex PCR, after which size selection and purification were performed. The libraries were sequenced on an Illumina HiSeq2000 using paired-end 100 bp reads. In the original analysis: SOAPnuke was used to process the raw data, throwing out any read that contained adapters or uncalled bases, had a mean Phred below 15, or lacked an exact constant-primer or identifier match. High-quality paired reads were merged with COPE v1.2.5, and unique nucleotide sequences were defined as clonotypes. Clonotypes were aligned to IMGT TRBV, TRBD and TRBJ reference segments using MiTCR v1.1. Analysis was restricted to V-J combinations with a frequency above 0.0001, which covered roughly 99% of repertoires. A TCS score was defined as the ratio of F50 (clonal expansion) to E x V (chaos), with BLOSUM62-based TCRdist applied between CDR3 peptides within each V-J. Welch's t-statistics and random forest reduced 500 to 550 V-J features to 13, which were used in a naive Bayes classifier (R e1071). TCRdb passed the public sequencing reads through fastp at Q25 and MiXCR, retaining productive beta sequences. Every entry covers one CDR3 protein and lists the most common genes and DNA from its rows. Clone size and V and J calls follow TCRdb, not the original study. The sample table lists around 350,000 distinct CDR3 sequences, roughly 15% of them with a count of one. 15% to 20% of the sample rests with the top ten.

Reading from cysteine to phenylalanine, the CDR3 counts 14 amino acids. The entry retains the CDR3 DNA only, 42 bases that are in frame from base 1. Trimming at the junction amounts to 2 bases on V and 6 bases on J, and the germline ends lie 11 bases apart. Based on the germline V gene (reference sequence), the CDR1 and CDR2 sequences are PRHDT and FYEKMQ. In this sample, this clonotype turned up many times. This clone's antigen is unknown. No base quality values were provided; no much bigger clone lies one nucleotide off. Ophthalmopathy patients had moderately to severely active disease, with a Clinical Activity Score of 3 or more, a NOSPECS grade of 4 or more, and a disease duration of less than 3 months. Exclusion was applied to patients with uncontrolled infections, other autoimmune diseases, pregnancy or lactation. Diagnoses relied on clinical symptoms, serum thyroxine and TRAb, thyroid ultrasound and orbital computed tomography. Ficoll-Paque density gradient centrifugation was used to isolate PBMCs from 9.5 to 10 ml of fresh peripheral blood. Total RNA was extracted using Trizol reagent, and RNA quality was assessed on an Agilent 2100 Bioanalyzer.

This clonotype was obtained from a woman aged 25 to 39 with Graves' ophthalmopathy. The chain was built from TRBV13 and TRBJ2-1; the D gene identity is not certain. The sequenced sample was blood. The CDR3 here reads CASSLRLVANEQFF. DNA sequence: TGTGCCAGCAGCTTACGGCTAGTTGCCAATGAGCAGTTCTTC.